This section outlines one T cell receptor beta chain sequence together with its context. What it binds is not known. The sample belongs to a study of vaccination effects on CD4 cells after COVID-19. Using viral peptide pools, the ViraFEST assay grew out antigen-specific CD4+ T cells prior to sequencing. Following culture for ten to eleven days, CD4+ T cells were isolated. Neither prior SARS-CoV-2 infection nor positive nucleocapsid antibodies were present in the vaccine recipients. Sequencing was performed with immunoSEQ multiplex PCR; in TCRdb, only in-frame clones are kept and a portion is missing. Of 30,000 to 45,000 clones detected, about 69% appear once; the ten largest clones hold 15%. The sample in question was CD4+ T cells from PBMCs cultured with HCoV-OC43 spike peptides, obtained before COVID-19 vaccination. Documented subset: HCoV-OC43 spike overlapping peptide pool stimulation. The sequence derives from a human donor who received a COVID-19 vaccine.

CDR3 nucleotides: TGTGCCAGTAGTCGAACGACAGGGGGAAGTAATTCACCCCTCCACTTT. Its translation is CASSRTTGGSNSPLHF. The rearrangement links TRBV19 to TRBJ1-6; 9 positions match TRBD1. The V segment lost 5 bases and the J segment 6 bases; nucleotides outside the gene matches: 8. Germline values: CDR1 LNHDA, CDR2 SQIVND (reference sequence). The CDR3 sequence is 16 residues long.